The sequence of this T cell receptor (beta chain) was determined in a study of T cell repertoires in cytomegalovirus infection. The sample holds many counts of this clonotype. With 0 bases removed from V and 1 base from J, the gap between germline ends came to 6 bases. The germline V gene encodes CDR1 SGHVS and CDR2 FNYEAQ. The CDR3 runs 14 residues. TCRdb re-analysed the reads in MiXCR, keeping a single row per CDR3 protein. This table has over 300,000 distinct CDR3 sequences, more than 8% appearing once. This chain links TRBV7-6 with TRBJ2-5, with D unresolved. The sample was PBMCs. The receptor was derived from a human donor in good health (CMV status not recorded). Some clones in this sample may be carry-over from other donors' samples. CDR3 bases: TGTGCCAGCAGCTTAGCTCCCTCCCAAGAGACCCAGTACTTC. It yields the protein CASSLAPSQETQYF.